Below are 4 T cell receptor beta chains sequenced from a single sample in a study of T cell clonotyping in hematopoietic cell transplantation. TCRdb's copy holds only in-frame clones and misses some; the assay was immunoSEQ multiplex PCR. The table has about 10,000 clones, about 77% seen once. The sequences come from PBMCs, collected 30 days after allogeneic stem cell transplant. Source of these receptors: a female patient aged 40 to 55 who had an allogeneic stem cell transplant from a related donor, so T cells may come from the graft donor. Some clones in this sample may be carry-over from other donors' samples.

This chain links TRBV9 with TRBJ1-1, with D maybe TRBD1 (6 bases). The CDR3 is 13 amino acids. Per germline, CDR1 SGDLS and CDR2 YYNGEE. V was shortened by 0 bases and J by 4 bases, with 7 bases between the two germline ends. The CDR3 DNA reads TGTGCCAGCAGCGTAGAGGGGGGCACTGAAGCTTTCTTT. This gives the protein CASSVEGGTEAFF. The full variable domain, rest sourced from reference TRBV9 and TRBJ1-1, is DSGVTQTPKHLITATGQRVTLRCSPRSGDLSVYWYQQSLDQGLQFLIQYYNGEERAKGNILERFSAQQFPDLHSELNLSSLELGDSALYFCASSVEGGTEAFFGQGTRLTVV.

This chain uses TRBV11-2 with TRBJ1-2, with 8 bases fitting TRBD1. J lost 3 bases, V lost 2 bases, and 5 bases had no gene match. The CDR3 extends over 15 amino acids. Germline CDR1 reads SGHAT; CDR2 reads FQNNGV. The CDR3 loop is CASSLTDRVDYGYTF. For the CDR3, the DNA is TGTGCCAGCAGCTTAACGGACAGGGTGGACTATGGCTACACCTTC.

This clone rates as medium-sized. The chain joins TRBV5-1 to TRBJ2-2; possible D gene TRBD2, 6 bases. The CDR3 is made up of 15 amino acids. Germline V CDR1 and CDR2: SGHRS, YFSETQ. The germline V and J ends were trimmed by 0 bases and 6 bases, with 12 bases remaining between them. CDR3 coding DNA: TGCGCCAGCAGCTTGGGGGGGGATCGGCCCGGGGAGCTGTTTTTT. Protein sequence: CASSLGGDRPGELFF.

The rearrangement links TRBV9 to TRBJ1-3, with D possibly being TRBD1 (6 bases). Germline lookup yields CDR1 SGDLS and CDR2 YYNGEE. V shed 3 bases and J shed 2 bases, with 15 bases lying between them. The length of the CDR3 is 16 residues. The CDR3 reads CASSAGQSYAGNTIYF. CDR3 nucleotides: TGTGCCAGCAGCGCAGGACAGTCTTATGCTGGAAACACCATATATTTT.